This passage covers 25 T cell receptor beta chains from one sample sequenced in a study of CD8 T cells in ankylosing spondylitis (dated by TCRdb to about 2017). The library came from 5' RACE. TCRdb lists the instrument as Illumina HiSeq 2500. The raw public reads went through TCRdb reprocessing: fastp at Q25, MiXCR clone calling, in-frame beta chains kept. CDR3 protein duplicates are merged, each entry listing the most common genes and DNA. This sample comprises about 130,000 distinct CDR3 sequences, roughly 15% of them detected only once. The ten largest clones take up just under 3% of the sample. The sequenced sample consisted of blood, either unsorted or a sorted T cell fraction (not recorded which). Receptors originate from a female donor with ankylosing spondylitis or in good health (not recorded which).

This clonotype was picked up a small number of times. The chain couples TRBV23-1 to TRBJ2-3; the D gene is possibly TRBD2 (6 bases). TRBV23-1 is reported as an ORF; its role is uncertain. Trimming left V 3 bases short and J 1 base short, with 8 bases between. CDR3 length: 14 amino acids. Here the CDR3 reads CASSQGTRTDTQYF. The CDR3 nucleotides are TGCGCCAGCAGTCAGGGGACTCGCACAGATACGCAGTATTTT.

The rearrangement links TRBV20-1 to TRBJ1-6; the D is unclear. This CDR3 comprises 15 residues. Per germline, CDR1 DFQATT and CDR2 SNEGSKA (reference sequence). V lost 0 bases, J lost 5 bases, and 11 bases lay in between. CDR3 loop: CSARDEGLNNSPLHF. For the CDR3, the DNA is TGCAGTGCTAGAGATGAAGGGCTGAATAATTCACCCCTCCACTTT.

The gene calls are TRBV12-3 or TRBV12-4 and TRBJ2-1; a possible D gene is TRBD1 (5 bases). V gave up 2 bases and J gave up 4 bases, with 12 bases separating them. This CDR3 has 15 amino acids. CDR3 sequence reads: CASSLRSGLYNEQFF. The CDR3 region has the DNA TGTGCCAGCAGTTTAAGGTCAGGGCTTTACAATGAGCAGTTCTTC.

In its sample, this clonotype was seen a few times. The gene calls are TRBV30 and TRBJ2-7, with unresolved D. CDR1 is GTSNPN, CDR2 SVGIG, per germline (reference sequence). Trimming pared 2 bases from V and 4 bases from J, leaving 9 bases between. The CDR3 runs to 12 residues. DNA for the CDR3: TGTGCCTGGAGTCGGCACCAATACGAGCAGTACTTC. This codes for CAWSRHQYEQYF.

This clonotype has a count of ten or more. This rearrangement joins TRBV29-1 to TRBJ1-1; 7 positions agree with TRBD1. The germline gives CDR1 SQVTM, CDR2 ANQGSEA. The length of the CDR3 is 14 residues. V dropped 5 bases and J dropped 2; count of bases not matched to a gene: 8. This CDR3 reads CSVRSTGINTEAFF. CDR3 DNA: TGCAGCGTTCGTTCGACAGGGATAAACACTGAAGCTTTCTTT.

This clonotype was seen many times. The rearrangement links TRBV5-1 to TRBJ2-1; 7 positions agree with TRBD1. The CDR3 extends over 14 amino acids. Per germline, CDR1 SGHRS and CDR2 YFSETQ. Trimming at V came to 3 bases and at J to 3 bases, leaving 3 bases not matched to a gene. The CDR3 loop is CASSSGQDYNEQFF. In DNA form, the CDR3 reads TGCGCCAGCAGCTCCGGACAGGACTACAATGAGCAGTTCTTC.

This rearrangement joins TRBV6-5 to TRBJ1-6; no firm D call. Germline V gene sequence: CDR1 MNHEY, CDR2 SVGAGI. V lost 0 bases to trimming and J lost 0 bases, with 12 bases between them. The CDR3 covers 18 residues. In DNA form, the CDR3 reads TGTGCCAGCAGTTACTCTATAGGCGGGAGCTCCTATAATTCACCCCTCCACTTT. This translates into CASSYSIGGSSYNSPLHF.

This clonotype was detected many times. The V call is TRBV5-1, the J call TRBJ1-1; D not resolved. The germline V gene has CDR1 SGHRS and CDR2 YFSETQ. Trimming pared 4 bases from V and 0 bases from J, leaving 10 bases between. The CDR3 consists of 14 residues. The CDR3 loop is CASSLSTLNTEAFF. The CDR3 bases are TGCGCCAGCAGCCTATCCACTTTGAACACTGAAGCTTTCTTT.

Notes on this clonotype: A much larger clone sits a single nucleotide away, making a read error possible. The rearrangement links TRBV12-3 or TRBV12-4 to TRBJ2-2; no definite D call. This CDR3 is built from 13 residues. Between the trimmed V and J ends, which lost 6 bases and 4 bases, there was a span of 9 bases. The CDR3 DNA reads TGTGCCAGCAGATTCCAGTTCACCGGGGAGCTGTTTTTT. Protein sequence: CASRFQFTGELFF.

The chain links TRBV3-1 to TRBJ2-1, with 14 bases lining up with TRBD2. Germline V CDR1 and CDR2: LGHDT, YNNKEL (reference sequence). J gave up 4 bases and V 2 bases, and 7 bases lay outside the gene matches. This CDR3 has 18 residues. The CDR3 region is CASSQPTSGRASYNEQFF. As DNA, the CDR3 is TGTGCCAGCAGCCAACCGACTAGCGGGAGGGCCTCGTACAATGAGCAGTTCTTC.

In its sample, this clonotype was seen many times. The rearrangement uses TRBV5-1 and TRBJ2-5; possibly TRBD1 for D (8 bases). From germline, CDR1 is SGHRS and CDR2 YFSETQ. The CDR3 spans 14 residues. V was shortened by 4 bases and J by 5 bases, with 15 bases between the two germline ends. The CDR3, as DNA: TGCGCCAGCAGCATTGACAGGGGAGGGGAGACCCAGTACTTC. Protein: CASSIDRGGETQYF. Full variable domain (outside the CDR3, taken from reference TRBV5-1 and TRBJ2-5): KAGVTQTPRYLIKTRGQQVTLSCSPISGHRSVSWYQQTPGQGLQFLFEYFSETQRNKGNFPGRFSGRQFSNSRSEMNVSTLELGDSALYLCASSIDRGGETQYFGPGTRLLVL.

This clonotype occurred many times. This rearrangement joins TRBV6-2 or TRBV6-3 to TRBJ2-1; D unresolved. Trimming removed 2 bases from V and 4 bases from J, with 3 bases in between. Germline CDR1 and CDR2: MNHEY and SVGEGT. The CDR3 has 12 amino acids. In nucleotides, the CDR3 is TGTGCCAGCAGTTACCCTTACAATGAGCAGTTCTTC. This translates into CASSYPYNEQFF.

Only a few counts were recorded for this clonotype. The CDR3 region is CACIPPSAGAVTGELFF. The CDR3 DNA follows: TGTGCCTGTATTCCTCCCTCAGCGGGAGCGGTCACCGGGGAGCTGTTTTTT. The gene calls are TRBV30 and TRBJ2-2; 8 bases map to TRBD2. After removal of 6 bases from V and 4 bases from J, the junction contained 16 bases not matched to a gene. This CDR3 comprises 17 residues. CDR1 and CDR2 from the germline V gene are GTSNPN and SVGIG (reference sequence).

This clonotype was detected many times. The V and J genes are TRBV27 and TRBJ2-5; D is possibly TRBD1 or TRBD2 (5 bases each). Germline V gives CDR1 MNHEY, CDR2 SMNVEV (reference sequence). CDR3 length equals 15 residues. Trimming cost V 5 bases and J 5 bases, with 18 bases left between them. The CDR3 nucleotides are TGTGCCAGCAGTCCCGCCGGGGCCCTGTGGGAGACCCAGTACTTC. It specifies CASSPAGALWETQYF.

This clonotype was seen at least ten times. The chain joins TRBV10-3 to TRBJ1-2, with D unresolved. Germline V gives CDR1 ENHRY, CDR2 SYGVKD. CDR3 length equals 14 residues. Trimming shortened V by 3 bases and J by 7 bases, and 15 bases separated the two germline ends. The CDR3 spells CAISEGRTPGGYTF. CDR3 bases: TGTGCCATCAGTGAAGGACGAACCCCTGGTGGCTACACCTTC.

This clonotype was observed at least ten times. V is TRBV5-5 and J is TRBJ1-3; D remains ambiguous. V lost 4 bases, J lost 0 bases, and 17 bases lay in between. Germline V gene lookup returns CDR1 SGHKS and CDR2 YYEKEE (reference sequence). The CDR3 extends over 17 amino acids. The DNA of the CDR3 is TGTGCCAGCAGCCCGGCCCCACCAGGCAGCTCTGGAAACACCATATATTTT. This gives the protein CASSPAPPGSSGNTIYF.

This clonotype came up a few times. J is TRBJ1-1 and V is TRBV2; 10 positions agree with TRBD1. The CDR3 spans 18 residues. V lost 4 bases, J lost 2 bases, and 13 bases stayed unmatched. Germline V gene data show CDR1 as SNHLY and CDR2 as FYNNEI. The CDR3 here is CASSGARQGAGINTEAFF. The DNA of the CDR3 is TGTGCCAGCAGTGGCGCACGACAGGGGGCAGGAATCAACACTGAAGCTTTCTTT.

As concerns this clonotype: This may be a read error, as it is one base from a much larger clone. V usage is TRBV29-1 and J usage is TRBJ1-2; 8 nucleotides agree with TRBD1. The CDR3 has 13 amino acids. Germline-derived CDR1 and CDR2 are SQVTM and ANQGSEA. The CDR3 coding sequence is TGCAGCGTCCGTGAAACAGGGGGTAATGGCGACACCTTC. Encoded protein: CSVRETGGNGDTF.

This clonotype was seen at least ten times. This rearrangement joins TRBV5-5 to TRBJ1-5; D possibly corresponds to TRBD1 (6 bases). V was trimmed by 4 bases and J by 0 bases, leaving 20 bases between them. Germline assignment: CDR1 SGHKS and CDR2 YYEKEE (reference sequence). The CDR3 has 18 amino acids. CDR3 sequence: CASSLGRSQGNSNQPQHF. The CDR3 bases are TGTGCCAGCAGCCTCGGTCGGTCACAGGGAAATAGCAATCAGCCCCAGCATTTT.

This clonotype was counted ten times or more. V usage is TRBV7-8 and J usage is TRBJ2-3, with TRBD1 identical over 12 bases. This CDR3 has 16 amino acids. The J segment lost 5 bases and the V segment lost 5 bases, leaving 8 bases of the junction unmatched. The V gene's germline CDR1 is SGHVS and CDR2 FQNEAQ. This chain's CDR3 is CASSRRDRGHKDTQYF. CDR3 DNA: TGTGCCAGCAGCAGACGGGACAGGGGGCATAAAGATACGCAGTATTTT. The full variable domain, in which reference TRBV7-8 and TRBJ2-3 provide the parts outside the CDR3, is GAGVSQSPRYKVAKRGQDVALRCDPISGHVSLFWYQQALGQGPEFLTYFQNEAQLDKSGLPSDRFFAERPEGSVSTLKIQRTQQEDSAVYLCASSRRDRGHKDTQYFGPGTRLTVL.

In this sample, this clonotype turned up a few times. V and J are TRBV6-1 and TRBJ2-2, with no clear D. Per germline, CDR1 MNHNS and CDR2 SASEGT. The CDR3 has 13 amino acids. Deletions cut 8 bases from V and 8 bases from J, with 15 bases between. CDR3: CASPKTEEGELFF. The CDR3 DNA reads TGTGCCAGCCCGAAAACTGAGGAAGGGGAGCTGTTTTTT.

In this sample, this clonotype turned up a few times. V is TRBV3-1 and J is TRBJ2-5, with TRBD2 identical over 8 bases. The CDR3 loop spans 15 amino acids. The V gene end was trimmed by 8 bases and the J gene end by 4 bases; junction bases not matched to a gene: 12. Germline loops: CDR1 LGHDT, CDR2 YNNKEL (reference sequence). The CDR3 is CASARRLAGLETQYF. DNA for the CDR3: TGTGCCAGCGCGCGGCGGCTAGCGGGTTTAGAGACCCAGTACTTC.

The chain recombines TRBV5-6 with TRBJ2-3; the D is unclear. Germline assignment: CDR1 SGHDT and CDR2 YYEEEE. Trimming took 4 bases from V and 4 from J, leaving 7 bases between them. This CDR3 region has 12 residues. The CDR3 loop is CASSGLPDTQYF. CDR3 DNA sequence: TGTGCCAGCAGCGGCCTGCCAGATACGCAGTATTTT.

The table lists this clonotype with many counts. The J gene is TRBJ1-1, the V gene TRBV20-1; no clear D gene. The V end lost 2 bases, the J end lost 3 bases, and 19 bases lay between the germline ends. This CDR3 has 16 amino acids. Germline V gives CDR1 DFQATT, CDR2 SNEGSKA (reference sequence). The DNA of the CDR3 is TGCAGTGCTAGACCAACTGGGGATGGGAGGTACACTGAAGCTTTCTTT. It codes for CSARPTGDGRYTEAFF.

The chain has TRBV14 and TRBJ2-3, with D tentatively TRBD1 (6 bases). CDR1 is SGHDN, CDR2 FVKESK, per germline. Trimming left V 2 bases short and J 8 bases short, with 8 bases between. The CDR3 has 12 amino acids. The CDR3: CASSQTDSTQYF. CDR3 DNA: TGTGCCAGCAGCCAAACGGACAGTACGCAGTATTTT.